The T cell receptor beta chain described here comes from a study of liver allograft versus peripheral blood T cells. Whole-study context: Peripheral blood of the recipients supplied T cell receptor repertoires that were compared with those in transplanted livers.

TCRdb called the reads again in MiXCR, with one record for every CDR3 protein. The sample lists several thousand distinct CDR3 sequences, roughly 15% seen once, with around 7.6% in the top ten. The CDR3 has 17 residues. Germline CDR1 is MNHEY and CDR2 is SVGAGI. A word on this clonotype: Given a much more abundant clone one base away, this may be a read error.

J is TRBJ1-2 and V is TRBV6-5; D is ambiguous. This clonotype was obtained from a human patient who had a liver transplant. Some T cells may have come from the graft donor. This CDR3 is CVSTLGQAGLAAYGYTF. The CDR3 DNA reads TGTGTCAGCACCCTTGGGCAGGCAGGCTTGGCGGCTTATGGCTACACCTTC.